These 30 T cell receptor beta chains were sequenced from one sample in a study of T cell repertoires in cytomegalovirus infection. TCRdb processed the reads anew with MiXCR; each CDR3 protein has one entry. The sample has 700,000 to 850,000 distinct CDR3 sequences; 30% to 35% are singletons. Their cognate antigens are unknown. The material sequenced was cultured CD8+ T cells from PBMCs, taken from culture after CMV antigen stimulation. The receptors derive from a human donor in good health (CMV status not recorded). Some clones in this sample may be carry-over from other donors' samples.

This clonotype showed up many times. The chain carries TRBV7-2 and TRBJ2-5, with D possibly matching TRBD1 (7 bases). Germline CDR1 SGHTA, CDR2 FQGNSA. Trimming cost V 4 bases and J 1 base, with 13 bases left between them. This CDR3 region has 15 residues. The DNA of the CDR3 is TGTGCCAGCAGCTCCCAGGGGGGACTCCAAGAGACCCAGTACTTC. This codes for CASSSQGGLQETQYF. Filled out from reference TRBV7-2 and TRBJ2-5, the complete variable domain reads GAGVSQSPSNKVTEKGKDVELRCDPISGHTALYWYRQSLGQGLEFLIYFQGNSAPDKSGLPSDRFSAERTGGSVSTLTIQRTQQEDSAVYLCASSSQGGLQETQYFGPGTRLLVL.

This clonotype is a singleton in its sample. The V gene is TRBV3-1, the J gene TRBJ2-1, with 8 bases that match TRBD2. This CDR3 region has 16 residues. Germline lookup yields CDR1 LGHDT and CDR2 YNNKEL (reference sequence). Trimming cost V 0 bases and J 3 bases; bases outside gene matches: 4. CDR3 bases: TGTGCCAGCAGCCAAGATTTGAGCGGGAGCTACAATGAGCAGTTCTTC. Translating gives CASSQDLSGSYNEQFF.

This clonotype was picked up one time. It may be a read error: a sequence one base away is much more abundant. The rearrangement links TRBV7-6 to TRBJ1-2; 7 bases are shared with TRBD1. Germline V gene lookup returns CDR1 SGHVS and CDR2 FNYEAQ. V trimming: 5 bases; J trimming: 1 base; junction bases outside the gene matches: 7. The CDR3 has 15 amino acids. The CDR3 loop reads CASSATTGFNYGYTF. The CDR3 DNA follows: TGTGCCAGCAGCGCGACGACAGGGTTTAACTATGGCTACACCTTC.

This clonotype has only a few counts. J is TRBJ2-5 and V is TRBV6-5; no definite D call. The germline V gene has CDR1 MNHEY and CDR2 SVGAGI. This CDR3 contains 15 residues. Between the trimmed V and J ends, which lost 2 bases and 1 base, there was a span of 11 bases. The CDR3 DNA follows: TGTGCCAGCAGTTACCTCCGGGCATCCCAAGAGACCCAGTACTTC. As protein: CASSYLRASQETQYF.

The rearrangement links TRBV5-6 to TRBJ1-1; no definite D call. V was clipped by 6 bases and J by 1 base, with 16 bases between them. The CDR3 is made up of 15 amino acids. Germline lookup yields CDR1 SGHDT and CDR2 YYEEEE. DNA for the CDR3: TGTGCCAGCACCCCCTTTAGCACAGAGAACACTGAAGCTTTCTTT. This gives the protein CASTPFSTENTEAFF. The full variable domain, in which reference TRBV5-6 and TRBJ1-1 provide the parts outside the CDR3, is DAGVTQSPTHLIKTRGQQVTLRCSPKSGHDTVSWYQQALGQGPQFIFQYYEEEERQRGNFPDRFSGHQFPNYSSELNVNALLLGDSALYLCASTPFSTENTEAFFGQGTRLTVV.

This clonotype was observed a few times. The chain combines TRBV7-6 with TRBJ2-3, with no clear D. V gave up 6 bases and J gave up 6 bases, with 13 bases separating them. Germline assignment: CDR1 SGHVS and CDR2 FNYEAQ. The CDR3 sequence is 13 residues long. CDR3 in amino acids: CASRTGPADTQYF. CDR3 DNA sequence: TGTGCCAGCAGAACCGGCCCCGCGGATACGCAGTATTTT.

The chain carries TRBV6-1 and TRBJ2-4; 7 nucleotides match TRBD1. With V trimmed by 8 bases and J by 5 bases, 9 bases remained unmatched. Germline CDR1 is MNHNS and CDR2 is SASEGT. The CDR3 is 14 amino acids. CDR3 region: CASELRGQENIQYF. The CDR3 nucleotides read TGTGCCAGCGAATTGAGGGGGCAGGAAAACATTCAGTACTTC.

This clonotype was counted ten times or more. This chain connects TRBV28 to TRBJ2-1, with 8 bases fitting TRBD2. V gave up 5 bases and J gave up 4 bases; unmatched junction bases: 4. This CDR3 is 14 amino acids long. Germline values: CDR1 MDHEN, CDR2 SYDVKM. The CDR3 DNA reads TGTGCCAGCAGTCAGCGGGGGCGATACAATGAGCAGTTCTTC. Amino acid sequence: CASSQRGRYNEQFF.

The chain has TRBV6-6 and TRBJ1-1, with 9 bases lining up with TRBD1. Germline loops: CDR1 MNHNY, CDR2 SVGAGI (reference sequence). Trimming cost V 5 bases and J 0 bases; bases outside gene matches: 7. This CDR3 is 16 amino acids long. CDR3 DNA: TGTGCCAGCAGTAACAGGGGGCCCCCAATGAACACTGAAGCTTTCTTT. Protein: CASSNRGPPMNTEAFF.

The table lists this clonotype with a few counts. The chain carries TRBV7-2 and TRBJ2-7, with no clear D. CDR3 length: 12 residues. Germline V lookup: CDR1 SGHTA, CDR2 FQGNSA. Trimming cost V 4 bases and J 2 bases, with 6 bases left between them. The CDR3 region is CASSSLTYEQYF. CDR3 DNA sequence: TGTGCCAGCAGCTCACTAACCTACGAGCAGTACTTC. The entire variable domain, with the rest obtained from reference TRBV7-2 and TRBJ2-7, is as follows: GAGVSQSPSNKVTEKGKDVELRCDPISGHTALYWYRQSLGQGLEFLIYFQGNSAPDKSGLPSDRFSAERTGGSVSTLTIQRTQQEDSAVYLCASSSLTYEQYFGPGTRLTVT.

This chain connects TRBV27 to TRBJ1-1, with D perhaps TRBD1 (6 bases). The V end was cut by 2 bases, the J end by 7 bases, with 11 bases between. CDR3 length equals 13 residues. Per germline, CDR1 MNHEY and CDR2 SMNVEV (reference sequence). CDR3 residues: CASSLLGAYEAFF. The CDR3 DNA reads TGTGCCAGCAGTTTACTGGGGGCTTATGAAGCTTTCTTT.

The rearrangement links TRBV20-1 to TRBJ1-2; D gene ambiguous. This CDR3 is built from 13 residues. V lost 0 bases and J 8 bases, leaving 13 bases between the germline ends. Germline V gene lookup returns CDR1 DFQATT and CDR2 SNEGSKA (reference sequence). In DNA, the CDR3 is TGCAGTGCTAGAGATCCGCGGGAACAGGGCTACACCTTC. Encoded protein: CSARDPREQGYTF.

In DNA, the CDR3 is TGTGCCAGCAGCTCCCCTTCTAGCGGTCCAGAAGATACGCAGTATTTT. Translating gives CASSSPSSGPEDTQYF. The chain has TRBV5-6 and TRBJ2-3, with TRBD2 matching over 7 bases. Trimming removed 3 bases from V and 5 bases from J; junction bases left unmatched: 12. The CDR3 length is 16 residues. Germline loops: CDR1 SGHDT, CDR2 YYEEEE.

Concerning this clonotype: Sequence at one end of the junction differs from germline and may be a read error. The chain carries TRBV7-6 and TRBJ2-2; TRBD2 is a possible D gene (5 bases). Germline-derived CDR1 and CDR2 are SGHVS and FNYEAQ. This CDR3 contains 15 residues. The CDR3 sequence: CANSLDFEGTGELFF. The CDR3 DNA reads TGTGCCAACAGCTTGGACTTCGAAGGGACCGGGGAGCTGTTTTTT.

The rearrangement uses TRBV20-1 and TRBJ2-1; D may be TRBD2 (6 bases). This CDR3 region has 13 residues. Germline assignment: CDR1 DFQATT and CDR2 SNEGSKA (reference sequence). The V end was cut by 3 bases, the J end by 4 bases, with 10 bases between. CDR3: CSASMAGYNEQFF. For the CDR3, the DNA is TGCAGTGCTAGTATGGCGGGGTACAATGAGCAGTTCTTC.

The CDR3 loop is CASSLKITETQYF. CDR3 nucleotide sequence: TGTGCCAGCAGCTTAAAAATTACGGAGACCCAGTACTTC. The rearrangement uses TRBV14 and TRBJ2-5; D unresolved. The germline V gene encodes CDR1 SGHDN and CDR2 FVKESK. Trimming removed 5 bases at V and 5 bases at J, with 12 bases between. CDR3 length: 13 residues.

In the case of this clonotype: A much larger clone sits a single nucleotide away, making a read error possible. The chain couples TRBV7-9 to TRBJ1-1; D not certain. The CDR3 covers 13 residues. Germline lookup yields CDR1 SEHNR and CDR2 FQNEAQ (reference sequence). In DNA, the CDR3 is TGTGCCTGCAGCCCGGTTGATAGGACTGAAGCTTTCTTT. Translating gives CACSPVDRTEAFF.

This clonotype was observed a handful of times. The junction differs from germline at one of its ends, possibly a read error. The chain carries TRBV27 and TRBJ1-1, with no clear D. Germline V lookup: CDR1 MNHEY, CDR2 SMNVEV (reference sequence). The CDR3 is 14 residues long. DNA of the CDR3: TGTGCCAGCAGCTTATTTTCCGCGAGCACTGAAGCTTTCTTT. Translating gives CASSLFSASTEAFF.

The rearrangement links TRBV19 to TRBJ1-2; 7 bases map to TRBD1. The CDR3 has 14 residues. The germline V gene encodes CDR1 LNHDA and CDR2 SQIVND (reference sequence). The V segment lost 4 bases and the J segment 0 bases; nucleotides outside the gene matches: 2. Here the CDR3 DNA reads TGTGCCAGTAGTAAAGGGACAGCTAACTATGGCTACACCTTC. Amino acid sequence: CASSKGTANYGYTF.

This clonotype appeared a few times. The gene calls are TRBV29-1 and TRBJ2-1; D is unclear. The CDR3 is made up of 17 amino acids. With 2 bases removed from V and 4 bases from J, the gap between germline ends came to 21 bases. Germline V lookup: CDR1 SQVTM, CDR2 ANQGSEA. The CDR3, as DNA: TGCAGCGTTGAAATACAATCTTGGGCGAGAACTTACAATGAGCAGTTCTTC. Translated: CSVEIQSWARTYNEQFF.

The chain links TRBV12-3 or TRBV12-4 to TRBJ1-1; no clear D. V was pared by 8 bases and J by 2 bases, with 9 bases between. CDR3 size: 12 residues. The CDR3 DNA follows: TGTGCCAGCGGGCAAATCAACACTGAAGCTTTCTTT. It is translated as CASGQINTEAFF.

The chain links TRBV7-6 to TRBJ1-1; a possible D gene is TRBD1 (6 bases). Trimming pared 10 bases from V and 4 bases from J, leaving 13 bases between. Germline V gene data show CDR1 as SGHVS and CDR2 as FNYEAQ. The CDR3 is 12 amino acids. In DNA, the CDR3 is TGTGCCACCCGGGGGGGGGCCACTGAAGCTTTCTTT. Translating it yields CATRGGATEAFF.

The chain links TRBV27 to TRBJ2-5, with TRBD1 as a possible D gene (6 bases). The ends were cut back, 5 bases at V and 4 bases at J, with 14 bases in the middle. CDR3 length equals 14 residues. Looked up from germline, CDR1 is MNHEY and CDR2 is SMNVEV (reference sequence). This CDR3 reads CASSARGRGETQYF. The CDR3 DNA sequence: TGTGCCAGCAGTGCCAGGGGAAGGGGAGAGACCCAGTACTTC.

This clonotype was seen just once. Here the CDR3 reads CASRSAGDDDTEAFF. The CDR3 nucleotides are TGTGCCAGCAGATCCGCAGGGGATGATGACACTGAAGCTTTCTTT. This chain uses TRBV5-5 with TRBJ1-1; D is possibly TRBD1 (6 bases). The CDR3 spans 15 residues. Trimming cost V 5 bases and J 3 bases, with 17 bases left between them. Germline CDR1 SGHKS, CDR2 YYEKEE (reference sequence).

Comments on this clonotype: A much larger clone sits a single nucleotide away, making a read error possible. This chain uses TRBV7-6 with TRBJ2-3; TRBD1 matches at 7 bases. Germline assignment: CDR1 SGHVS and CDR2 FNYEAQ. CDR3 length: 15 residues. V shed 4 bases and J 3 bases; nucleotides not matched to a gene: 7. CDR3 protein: CASSSGQDVTDTQYF. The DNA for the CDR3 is TGTGCCAGCAGCTCCGGACAGGATGTGACAGATACGCAGTATTTT.

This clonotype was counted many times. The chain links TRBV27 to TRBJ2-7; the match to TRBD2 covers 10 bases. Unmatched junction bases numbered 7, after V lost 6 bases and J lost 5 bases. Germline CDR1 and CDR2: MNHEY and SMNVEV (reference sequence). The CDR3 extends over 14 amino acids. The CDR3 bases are TGTGCCAGCAGATTAGCGGGGGGTCAAGACGAGCAGTACTTC. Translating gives CASRLAGGQDEQYF.

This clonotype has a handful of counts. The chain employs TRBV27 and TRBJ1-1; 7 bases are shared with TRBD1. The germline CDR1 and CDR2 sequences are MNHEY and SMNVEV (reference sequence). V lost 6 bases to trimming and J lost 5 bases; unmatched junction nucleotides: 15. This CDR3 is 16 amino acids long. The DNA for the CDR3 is TGTGCCAGCAGCCAGAACAGGGGTCTAATATTAACTGAAGCTTTCTTT. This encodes CASSQNRGLILTEAFF.

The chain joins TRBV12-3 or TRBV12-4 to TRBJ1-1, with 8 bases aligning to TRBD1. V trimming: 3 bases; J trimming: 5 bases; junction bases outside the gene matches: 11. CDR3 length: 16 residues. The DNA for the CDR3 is TGTGCCAGCAGTTTTGGGGCAGGGGGCGGTAGGACTGAAGCTTTCTTT. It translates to CASSFGAGGGRTEAFF.

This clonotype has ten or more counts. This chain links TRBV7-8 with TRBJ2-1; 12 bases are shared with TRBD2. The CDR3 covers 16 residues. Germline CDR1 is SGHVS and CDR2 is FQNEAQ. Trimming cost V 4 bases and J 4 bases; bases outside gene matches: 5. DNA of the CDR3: TGTGCCAGCAGCTGGACTAGCGGGGAAGCTTACAATGAGCAGTTCTTC. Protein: CASSWTSGEAYNEQFF.

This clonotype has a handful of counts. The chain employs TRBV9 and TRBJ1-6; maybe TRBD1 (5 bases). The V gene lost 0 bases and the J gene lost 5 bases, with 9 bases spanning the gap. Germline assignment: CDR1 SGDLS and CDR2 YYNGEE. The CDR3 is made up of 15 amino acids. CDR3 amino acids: CASSVVGQDNSPLHF. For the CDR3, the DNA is TGTGCCAGCAGCGTAGTAGGACAAGATAATTCACCCCTCCACTTT.